This T cell receptor (beta chain) was retrieved from a study of blood T cells in healthy people across ages. Study conclusions and caveats: TCR beta diversity was tightly associated with the proportion of naive T cells.

Per the germline V gene, CDR1 is SGDLS and CDR2 is YYNGEE. The V end lost 0 bases, the J end lost 7 bases, and 14 bases lay between the germline ends. The CDR3 loop spans 14 amino acids. Primers used in a second PCR of about 7 to 12 cycles were a sample-barcoded 5' primer and a J-beta primer mix. TCRdb analysed the 5' RACE reads with MiXCR anew, one entry per CDR3 protein. This sample has 650,000 or so distinct CDR3 sequences, with 52% found just once. Each donor was a healthy Caucasian individual from Russia, aged about 6 to 95. About this clonotype itself: What it recognizes is unknown. A single base separates this from a much larger clone, so it may be a read error.

The sequence came from an elderly woman in good health. V gene TRBV9 combines with J gene TRBJ2-7, with D possibly being TRBD1 or TRBD2 (5 bases each). Source material: blood. The DNA for the CDR3 is TGTGCCAGCAGCGTAGTGGGGCTAGCCAATGAGCAGTACTTC. It translates to CASSVVGLANEQYF.